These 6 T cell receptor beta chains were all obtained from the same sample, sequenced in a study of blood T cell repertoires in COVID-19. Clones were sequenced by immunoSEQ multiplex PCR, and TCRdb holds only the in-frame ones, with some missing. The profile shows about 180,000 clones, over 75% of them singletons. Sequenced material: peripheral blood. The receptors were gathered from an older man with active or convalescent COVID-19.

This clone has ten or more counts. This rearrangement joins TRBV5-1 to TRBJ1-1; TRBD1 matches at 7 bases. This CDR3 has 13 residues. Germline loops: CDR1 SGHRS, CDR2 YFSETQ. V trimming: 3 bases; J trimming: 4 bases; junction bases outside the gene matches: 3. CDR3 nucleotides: TGCGCCAGCAGCTACGGGGACAGCACTGAAGCTTTCTTT. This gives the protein CASSYGDSTEAFF.

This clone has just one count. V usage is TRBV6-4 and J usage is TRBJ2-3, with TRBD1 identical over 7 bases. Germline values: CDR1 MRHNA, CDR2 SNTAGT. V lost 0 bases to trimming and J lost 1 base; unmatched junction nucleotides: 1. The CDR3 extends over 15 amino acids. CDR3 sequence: CASSDSQGGTDTQYF. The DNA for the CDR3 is TGTGCCAGCAGTGACTCCCAGGGGGGCACAGATACGCAGTATTTT.

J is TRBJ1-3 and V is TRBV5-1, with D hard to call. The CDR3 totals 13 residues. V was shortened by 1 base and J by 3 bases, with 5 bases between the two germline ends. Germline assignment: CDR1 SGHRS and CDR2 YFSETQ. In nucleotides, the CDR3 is TGCGCCAGCAGCTTGATGAGTGGAAACACCATATATTTT. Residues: CASSLMSGNTIYF.

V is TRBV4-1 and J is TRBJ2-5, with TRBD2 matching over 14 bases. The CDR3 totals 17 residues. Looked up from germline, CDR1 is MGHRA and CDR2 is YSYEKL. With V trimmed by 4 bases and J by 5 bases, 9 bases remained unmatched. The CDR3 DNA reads TGCGCCAGCAGCCCCGGGACTAGCGGGAGTTTCTGGGAGACCCAGTACTTC. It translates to CASSPGTSGSFWETQYF.

The CDR3 loop is CAWTKDSPNEKLFF. The CDR3 DNA sequence: TGTGCCTGGACGAAAGACAGCCCTAATGAAAAACTGTTTTTT. The chain recombines TRBV30 with TRBJ1-4, with D perhaps TRBD1 (5 bases). Trimming pared 4 bases from V and 3 bases from J, leaving 12 bases between. Germline CDR1 and CDR2: GTSNPN and SVGIG (reference sequence). The CDR3 sequence is 14 residues long.

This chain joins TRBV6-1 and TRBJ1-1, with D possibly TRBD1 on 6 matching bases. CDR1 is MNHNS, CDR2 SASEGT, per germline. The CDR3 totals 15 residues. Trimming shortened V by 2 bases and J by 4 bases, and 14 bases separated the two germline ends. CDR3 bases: TGTGCCAGCAGTGAAAAATGGGGGCGATCCACTGAAGCTTTCTTT. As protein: CASSEKWGRSTEAFF.